The 13 T cell receptor beta chains below all came from one sample that was sequenced in a study of response to subunit inactivated influenza vaccine. TCRdb analysed the RT-PCR reads with MiXCR anew, one entry per CDR3 protein. The table lists about 620,000 distinct CDR3 sequences, 12% of them singletons. The sample was PBMCs from blood, taken on the day of vaccination. The receptors stem from a man aged 50-59 years who received an inactivated influenza vaccine.

The V and J genes are TRBV4-1 and TRBJ1-4; D gene ambiguous. Germline V lookup: CDR1 MGHRA, CDR2 YSYEKL. CDR3 length: 19 amino acids. V gave up 0 bases and J gave up 5 bases, with 22 bases separating them. The CDR3 nucleotides are TGCGCCAGCAGCCAAGAGTTGGTGGGTAACACCATCTCGAATGAAAAACTGTTTTTT. The encoded protein is CASSQELVGNTISNEKLFF.

This clonotype has ten or more counts. The rearrangement links TRBV5-4 to TRBJ1-6, with a weak D call TRBD1 (5 bases). V lost 4 bases to trimming and J lost 8 bases, with 10 bases between them. CDR1 and CDR2 from the germline V gene are SGHNT and YYREEE (reference sequence). The CDR3 is 13 amino acids. CDR3: CASSPDRDSPLHF. DNA for the CDR3: TGTGCCAGCAGCCCTGACAGAGATTCACCCCTCCACTTT.

In its sample, this clonotype was seen a few times. The genes are TRBV12-3 or TRBV12-4 and TRBJ2-1, with D perhaps assigned TRBD1 or TRBD2 (5 bases each). The V end lost 3 bases, the J end lost 7 bases, and 16 bases lay between the germline ends. This CDR3 has 15 residues. CDR3 residues: CASSFDRLSGNEQFF. CDR3 sequence (DNA): TGTGCCAGCAGTTTTGACAGACTCTCGGGGAATGAGCAGTTCTTC.

As concerns this clonotype: A much larger clone is a single base away; this may be a read error. This CDR3 fails to terminate in the conserved phenylalanine or tryptophan, so it likely reflects a read error. The chain combines TRBV20-1 with TRBJ2-1; D might be TRBD1 or TRBD2, each matching 5 bases. The ends were cut back, 6 bases at V and 0 bases at J, with 21 bases in the middle. This CDR3 has 17 residues. Germline CDR1 reads DFQATT; CDR2 reads SNEGSKA (reference sequence). This chain's CDR3 is CSALRGVKKRSYNEQFS. The CDR3 DNA is TGCAGTGCCTTAAGAGGGGTAAAGAAACGCTCCTACAATGAGCAGTTCTCC.

The genes are TRBV12-3 or TRBV12-4 and TRBJ2-1, with 10 bases aligning to TRBD2. V shed 1 base and J 9 bases; nucleotides not matched to a gene: 6. This CDR3 contains 15 residues. The chain's CDR3 is CASSLGTSGIGEQFF. In nucleotides, the CDR3 is TGTGCCAGCAGTTTAGGAACTAGCGGGATAGGTGAGCAGTTCTTC.

This clonotype appeared many times. V is TRBV29-1 and J is TRBJ2-1; TRBD2 aligns across 11 bases. The CDR3 runs 16 residues. J lost 0 bases, V lost 4 bases, and 5 bases had no gene match. Germline V gene lookup returns CDR1 SQVTM and CDR2 ANQGSEA. CDR3 in amino acids: CSVVASGGSSYNEQFF. The CDR3 bases are TGCAGCGTTGTGGCTAGCGGGGGGAGCTCCTACAATGAGCAGTTCTTC.

This clonotype was recorded a few times. In nucleotides, the CDR3 is TGTGCCAGCAGAAGGGCGGGTGCGGCTAATGAAAAACTGTTTTTT. Translation: CASRRAGAANEKLFF. The genes are TRBV12-3 or TRBV12-4 and TRBJ1-4, with D hard to call. This CDR3 spans 15 amino acids. V was clipped by 6 bases and J by 3 bases, with 14 bases between them.

J is TRBJ2-5 and V is TRBV6-1; 7 bases match TRBD1. The CDR3 consists of 14 residues. Germline V CDR1 and CDR2: MNHNS, SASEGT. Losses at the gene ends were 7 bases for V and 6 bases for J; bases not matched to a gene: 11. CDR3 amino acids: CASNRDRALKTQYF. The CDR3 DNA reads TGTGCCAGCAACCGCGACAGGGCCCTAAAGACCCAGTACTTC.

Ten or more counts support this clonotype. V gene TRBV5-5 combines with J gene TRBJ2-1, with D unclear. V was cut by 3 bases and J by 4 bases, with 5 bases left in between. CDR1 SGHKS and CDR2 YYEKEE come from the germline V gene (reference sequence). CDR3 length: 12 residues. This CDR3 is CASSYAYNEQFF. In DNA, the CDR3 is TGTGCCAGCAGCTACGCTTACAATGAGCAGTTCTTC.

The chain's CDR3 is CSVGLGQGNGYTF. The CDR3 DNA follows: TGCAGCGTTGGACTGGGACAGGGGAATGGCTACACCTTC. The genes are TRBV29-1 and TRBJ1-2, with 10 bases identical to TRBD1. The CDR3 length is 13 residues. Germline assignment: CDR1 SQVTM and CDR2 ANQGSEA. V lost 4 bases and J lost 6; bases outside the gene matches: 5.

The sample holds a few counts of this clonotype. The chain recombines TRBV15 with TRBJ1-1; D gene uncertain. Germline V gene sequence: CDR1 LNHNV, CDR2 YYDKDF (reference sequence). The CDR3 loop spans 13 amino acids. V lost 1 base and J lost 3, with 6 bases in between. CDR3 residues: CATSRVADTEAFF. The DNA of the CDR3 is TGTGCCACCAGCAGAGTGGCGGACACTGAAGCTTTCTTT.

V and J are TRBV12-3 or TRBV12-4 and TRBJ1-2; D might be TRBD1 (6 bases). The CDR3 is made up of 11 amino acids. V dropped 8 bases and J dropped 8 bases, with 12 bases sitting between them. CDR3 residues: CASYYQGGYTF. The CDR3 DNA follows: TGTGCCAGCTACTACCAGGGGGGCTACACCTTC.

This clonotype was picked up a small number of times. The V call is TRBV24-1, the J call TRBJ2-2; 9 bases map to TRBD2. With 1 base clipped from V and 5 bases from J, the junction kept 4 bases outside the gene matches. CDR1 KGHDR and CDR2 SFDVKD come from the germline V gene. CDR3 size: 16 residues. The CDR3 nucleotides read TGTGCCACCAGTGATTTCGGCGGGGGGGCGACCGGGGAGCTGTTTTTT. Translated: CATSDFGGGATGELFF.